The rows below give T cell receptor beta chains drawn from one sample of a study of read filtering for tumor transcriptome and immune sequencing. A single record per CDR3 protein comes from TCRdb applying MiXCR to the reads. The sample has around 60,000 distinct CDR3 sequences, roughly 19% seen once. The sample was a population of CD138-negative cells sorted from bone marrow. Receptor source: a donor at least 40 years old with multiple myeloma. Both conserved end residues are part of each CDR3. A D gene is named only where the DNA matches it firmly. A row's size may be missing; if present it is once, few, many or a size class.

clone_size	v_call	j_call	d_call	cdr3_aa	cdr3_nt
many	TRBV5-1	TRBJ2-7	NA	CASSLVAGEVDEQYF	TGCGCCAGCAGCTTGGTGGCAGGGGAGGTCGACGAGCAGTACTTC
once	TRBV12-3/TRBV12-4	TRBJ2-1	TRBD2	CASSPGTGGISSYNEKFF	TGTGCCAGCAGTCCCGGGACGGGGGGAATTAGCTCCTACAATGAGAAGTTCTTC
few	TRBV6-6	TRBJ2-1	NA	CAGSPLGRRNEQFF	TGTGCCGGCAGCCCCTTGGGTCGGCGTAATGAGCAGTTCTTC
few	TRBV5-4	TRBJ2-1	TRBD1	CASSLGGRGPYNEQFF	TGTGCCAGCAGCTTGGGAGGCAGGGGGCCGTACAATGAGCAGTTCTTC
few	TRBV5-1	TRBJ2-5	NA	CASSLDSPETQYF	TGCGCCAGCAGCTTAGACAGTCCCGAGACCCAGTACTTC
many	TRBV20-1	TRBJ1-4	NA	CSAAQGGGNEKLFF	TGCAGTGCGGCACAGGGAGGGGGAAATGAAAAACTGTTTTTT
NA	TRBV18	TRBJ2-5	NA	CASSPGGPGKTQYF	TGTGCCAGCTCACCAGGGGGCCCGGGGAAGACCCAGTACTTC
many	TRBV29-1	TRBJ1-1	TRBD1	CSVDPQQGINTEAFF	TGCAGCGTTGACCCGCAACAGGGGATCAACACTGAAGCTTTCTTT
many	TRBV12-3/TRBV12-4	TRBJ2-4	NA	CASSLKSAGKNIQYF	TGTGCCAGCAGTTTAAAGTCGGCAGGGAAAAACATTCAGTACTTC
NA	TRBV28	TRBJ2-1	TRBD2	CASSSVAGGSYSEQFF	TGCGCCAGCAGTTCCGTCGCGGGGGGTAGCTACAGTGAGCAGTTCTTC
many	TRBV19	TRBJ2-1	TRBD2	CASSTFLRLAGGNEQFF	TGTGCCAGTAGTACCTTCCTTCGACTAGCGGGAGGCAATGAGCAGTTCTTC
few	TRBV7-9	TRBJ2-2	NA	CASSSPGLTSPGELFF	TGTGCCAGCAGTTCACCGGGACTCACGTCCCCCGGGGAGCTGTTTTTT
NA	TRBV27	TRBJ2-5	NA	CASSKGRGAGVGETQYF	TGTGCCAGCAGTAAAGGCCGGGGGGCGGGAGTAGGAGAGACCCAGTACTTC
medium-sized	TRBV20-1	TRBJ1-1	NA	CSARGTGHTEAFF	TGCAGTGCTAGGGGTACGGGACACACTGAAGCTTTCTTT
many	TRBV28	TRBJ2-1	NA	CASSLGEYNEQFF	TGTGCCAGCAGTTTAGGGGAATACAATGAGCAGTTCTTC
many	TRBV5-1	TRBJ2-5	TRBD1	CASSFTGEETQYF	TGTGCCAGCAGCTTTACAGGGGAGGAGACCCAGTACTTC
NA	TRBV3-1	TRBJ1-2	NA	CASSSLRRDGYTF	TGTGCCAGCAGCTCCCTGAGACGCGATGGCTACACCTTC
many	TRBV10-3	TRBJ2-5	NA	CAISARGGLYQETQYF	TGTGCCATCAGTGCTCGTGGGGGCTTGTACCAAGAGACCCAGTACTTC
NA	TRBV3-1	TRBJ1-5	NA	CASSQGFRSNQPQHF	TGTGCCAGCAGCCAAGGGTTCAGGAGCAATCAGCCCCAGCATTTT
many	TRBV11-2	TRBJ2-7	TRBD2	CASSEGAGRAYEQYF	TGTGCCAGCAGCGAAGGTGCAGGGAGGGCCTACGAGCAGTACTTC
many	TRBV28	TRBJ2-5	NA	CASTSRAEQETQYF	TGTGCCAGCACCAGTAGAGCTGAACAAGAGACCCAGTACTTC
NA	TRBV5-1	TRBJ2-7	NA	CATGSGHGYEQYF	TGCGCCACCGGATCGGGCCACGGTTACGAGCAGTACTTC
many	TRBV7-3	TRBJ2-2	NA	CASSLSGGNTGELFF	TGTGCCAGCAGCTTATCAGGAGGGAACACCGGGGAGCTGTTTTTT
many	TRBV11-2	TRBJ2-3	NA	CASSFGGGGYARGTDTQYF	TGTGCCAGCAGCTTCGGGGGCGGCGGGTATGCCCGGGGGACAGATACGCAGTATTTT
NA	TRBV5-1	TRBJ1-1	TRBD1	CAGSLERTGYTEAFF	TGCGCCGGCAGCTTGGAAAGGACAGGATACACTGAAGCCTTCTTT
NA	TRBV20-1	TRBJ2-7	TRBD1	CSARDLGTDGNEQYF	TGCAGTGCTAGAGATCTGGGGACAGACGGGAACGAGCAGTACTTC
NA	TRBV7-3	TRBJ1-4	TRBD1	CASSNSGGKLFF	TGTGCCAGCAGCAATTCAGGGGGAAAACTGTTTTTT
many	TRBV5-1	TRBJ2-5	TRBD2	CASSYERGGPSGTQYF	TGCGCCAGCAGCTACGAGAGGGGAGGGCCGTCGGGGACCCAGTACTTC
medium-sized	TRBV9	TRBJ2-7	NA	CASSVGVSYEQYF	TGTGCCAGCAGCGTAGGGGTATCCTACGAGCAGTACTTC
many	TRBV28	TRBJ2-5	NA	CASSFSQAGTRETQYF	TGTGCCAGCAGTTTTTCCCAAGCAGGGACTCGGGAGACCCAGTACTTC
NA	TRBV20-1	TRBJ2-7	TRBD1	CSGPKGQGSYEQYF	TGCAGTGGACCGAAAGGACAGGGGTCCTACGAGCAGTACTTC
many	TRBV12-3/TRBV12-4	TRBJ2-1	NA	CASSSRDTEQFF	TGTGCCAGCAGTTCCCGGGACACTGAGCAGTTCTTC
many	TRBV20-1	TRBJ2-7	TRBD1	CSAEDRGAAYEQYF	TGCAGTGCTGAAGACAGGGGGGCCGCCTACGAGCAGTACTTC
many	TRBV2	TRBJ2-3	TRBD1	CASRPGQGTQYF	TGTGCCAGCAGGCCGGGACAGGGGACGCAGTATTTT
many	TRBV6-2/TRBV6-3	TRBJ2-7	NA	CASRHYEQYF	TGTGCCAGCAGGCACTACGAGCAGTACTTC
many	TRBV28	TRBJ2-3	TRBD2	CASSPPPLRGDYDF	TGTGCCAGCAGTCCCCCCCCCCTGCGGGGGGATTATGATTTT
many	TRBV6-2/TRBV6-3	TRBJ2-3	NA	CASSYLLMDTQYF	TGTGCCAGCAGTTACCTCTTAATGGATACGCAGTATTTT
many	TRBV29-1	TRBJ2-5	NA	CSVAKDQETQYF	TGCAGCGTTGCCAAGGACCAAGAGACCCAGTACTTC
many	TRBV15	TRBJ2-1	NA	CATTQQEGHEQFF	TGTGCCACCACCCAGCAAGAGGGCCATGAGCAGTTCTTC
NA	TRBV19	TRBJ1-4	NA	CASKTLGGESEKLYF	TGTGCCAGTAAGACCCTAGGGGGTGAATCTGAAAAACTGTATTTT
NA	TRBV14	TRBJ1-1	TRBD1	CASSLRQGQAFF	TGTGCCAGCTCTCTGCGACAGGGCCAAGCTTTCTTT
many	TRBV13	TRBJ2-5	NA	CASSLVRQETQYF	TGTGCCAGCAGCTTAGTCAGGCAAGAGACCCAGTACTTC
many	TRBV7-9	TRBJ1-1	NA	CASSRPGLTEAFF	TGTGCCAGCAGCCGTCCGGGTCTCACTGAAGCTTTCTTT
many	TRBV5-1	TRBJ2-1	NA	CASSLVGAEYNEQFF	TGCGCCAGCAGCTTGGTTGGCGCTGAGTACAATGAGCAGTTCTTC
many	TRBV29-1	TRBJ2-5	NA	CSVVPPTVQETQYF	TGCAGCGTTGTACCCCCGACGGTACAAGAGACCCAGTACTTC
many	TRBV6-4	TRBJ2-7	TRBD1	CASSDSVTSPLLTGMYEQYF	TGTGCCAGCAGTGACTCGGTCACCTCCCCCTTGTTGACAGGGATGTACGAGCAGTACTTC
many	TRBV11-2	TRBJ2-7	TRBD2	CASTTGGPREQYF	TGTGCCAGCACAACGGGAGGGCCGAGGGAGCAGTACTTC